Shown below are 26 T cell receptor beta chains from a single sample sequenced in a study of blood T cells in healthy people across ages. A second 7 to 11 cycle PCR used barcoded and J-beta primers. TCRdb redid the calling of the 5' RACE reads with MiXCR, one entry per CDR3 protein. The sample has hundreds of thousands of distinct CDR3 sequences; roughly 60% are singletons. Sequenced input: blood. The receptors originated from a man aged 30 to 39 in good health.

The chain combines TRBV7-8 with TRBJ2-7; D possibly corresponds to TRBD1 (6 bases). Germline values: CDR1 SGHVS, CDR2 FQNEAQ. The CDR3 has 15 residues. Trimming stripped 7 bases from V and 5 bases from J, with 21 bases between. CDR3 DNA: TGTGCCAGCAAAAGATGGGCAGGGGATGTCGACGAGCAGTACTTC. Protein sequence: CASKRWAGDVDEQYF.

This chain uses TRBV4-2 with TRBJ2-7; 7 bases are shared with TRBD2. The CDR3 is 14 amino acids. Unmatched junction bases numbered 4, after V lost 1 base and J lost 4 bases. Germline V gene sequence: CDR1 LGHNA, CDR2 YNFKEQ. CDR3 protein: CASSQAGTKYEQYF. CDR3 nucleotide sequence: TGTGCCAGCAGCCAAGCCGGGACTAAATACGAGCAGTACTTC.

J is TRBJ1-1 and V is TRBV9; D is possibly TRBD1 (5 bases). Germline CDR1 is SGDLS and CDR2 is YYNGEE. The germline V and J ends were trimmed by 0 bases and 1 base, with 10 bases remaining between them. The CDR3 covers 15 residues. The CDR3 sequence: CASSVARGANTEAFF. The CDR3 coding sequence is TGTGCCAGCAGCGTAGCGCGGGGCGCGAACACTGAAGCTTTCTTT.

The sample holds a few counts of this clonotype. The CDR3 DNA reads as TGTGCCAGCAGCTTAGACCACAGTCCCTACAATGAGCAGTTCTTC. It encodes CASSLDHSPYNEQFF. The gene calls are TRBV7-8 and TRBJ2-1; D ambiguous. V lost 1 base and J 2 bases, leaving 9 bases between the germline ends. CDR1 is SGHVS, CDR2 FQNEAQ, per germline. CDR3 length equals 15 residues.

CDR3 amino acids: CASSFNWGPPPSQETQYF. In nucleotides, the CDR3 is TGTGCCAGCAGTTTTAATTGGGGGCCCCCCCCGTCACAAGAGACCCAGTACTTC. The V and J genes are TRBV6-7 and TRBJ2-5, with D possibly TRBD1 on 6 matching bases. TRBV6-7 is classed as an ORF, of uncertain function. The CDR3 extends over 18 amino acids. V lost 4 bases and J lost 2, with 23 bases in between.

The chain recombines TRBV28 with TRBJ2-7; 15 nucleotides agree with TRBD2. V lost 6 bases and J lost 7; bases outside the gene matches: 10. The CDR3 sequence is 16 residues long. The V gene's germline CDR1 is MDHEN and CDR2 SYDVKM. CDR3 DNA: TGTGCCAGCAGACCGGGACTAGCGGGAGGTTGGGTGGAGCAGTACTTC. Protein product: CASRPGLAGGWVEQYF. Full variable domain (missing parts from reference TRBV28 and TRBJ2-7): DVKVTQSSRYLVKRTGEKVFLECVQDMDHENMFWYRQDPGLGLRLIYFSYDVKMKEKGDIPEGYSVSREKKERFSLILESASTNQTSMYLCASRPGLAGGWVEQYFGPGTRLTVT.

V usage is TRBV27 and J usage is TRBJ1-2; D is perhaps TRBD1 (5 bases). V was clipped by 6 bases and J by 4 bases, with 12 bases between them. This CDR3 spans 13 amino acids. CDR1 is MNHEY and CDR2 is SMNVEV in the germline V gene (reference sequence). This CDR3 reads CASRPPGPYGYTF. The CDR3 region has the DNA TGTGCCAGCAGGCCCCCGGGGCCCTATGGCTACACCTTC.

The sample holds one count of this clonotype. V is TRBV4-3 and J is TRBJ2-3, with 9 bases fitting TRBD2. Germline CDR1 LGHNA, CDR2 YSLEER. The CDR3 covers 18 residues. Trimming removed 0 bases from V and 2 bases from J; junction bases left unmatched: 9. Here the CDR3 DNA reads TGCGCCAGCAGCCAAGAGGCTTCGACTAGCGGATACACAGATACGCAGTATTTT. It specifies CASSQEASTSGYTDTQYF.

The rearrangement joins TRBV6-5 to TRBJ2-3; D remains unclear. Germline lookup yields CDR1 MNHEY and CDR2 SVGAGI. This CDR3 comprises 12 residues. Between the trimmed V and J ends, which lost 3 bases and 3 bases, there was a span of 4 bases. This CDR3 reads CASSYQTDTQYF. The CDR3 bases are TGTGCCAGCAGTTATCAGACAGATACGCAGTATTTT.

The sample holds a few counts of this clonotype. The chain recombines TRBV4-3 with TRBJ1-4, with no clear D. V was clipped by 0 bases and J by 6 bases, with 14 bases between them. This CDR3 region has 16 residues. Looked up from germline, CDR1 is LGHNA and CDR2 is YSLEER. CDR3 nucleotide sequence: TGCGCCAGCAGCCAAGAAATTTCCTACGGTTATGAAAAACTGTTTTTT. Protein: CASSQEISYGYEKLFF.

This chain joins TRBV7-2 and TRBJ2-1; 13 bases match TRBD2. The CDR3 is 16 residues long. V lost 5 bases and J lost 10; bases outside the gene matches: 11. The V gene's germline CDR1 is SGHTA and CDR2 FQGNSA. The CDR3 DNA reads as TGTGCCAGCAGCCTGAACCGGTTACTAGCGGGAGGGGAGCAGTTCTTC. Residues: CASSLNRLLAGGEQFF. The entire variable domain, with the rest obtained from reference TRBV7-2 and TRBJ2-1, is as follows: GAGVSQSPSNKVTEKGKDVELRCDPISGHTALYWYRQSLGQGLEFLIYFQGNSAPDKSGLPSDRFSAERTGGSVSTLTIQRTQQEDSAVYLCASSLNRLLAGGEQFFGPGTRLTVL.

The CDR3 DNA reads as TGTGCCACCAGCAGAGATTTGGGCAGATACAATGAGCAGTTCTTC. Protein sequence: CATSRDLGRYNEQFF. The gene calls are TRBV15 and TRBJ2-1, with D uncertain. Germline V gene data show CDR1 as LNHNV and CDR2 as YYDKDF (reference sequence). The CDR3 length is 15 residues. The V gene lost 0 bases and the J gene lost 4 bases, with 10 bases spanning the gap.

The chain is built from TRBV7-9 and TRBJ2-5, with D tentatively TRBD2 (6 bases). V lost 7 bases to trimming and J lost 3 bases, with 18 bases between them. The CDR3 length is 15 residues. Germline-derived CDR1 and CDR2 are SEHNR and FQNEAQ (reference sequence). The CDR3 DNA reads as TGTGCCAGCACCCCGAGGACTACTTCTAAAGAGACCCAGTACTTC. Encoded protein: CASTPRTTSKETQYF.

V gene TRBV4-1 combines with J gene TRBJ2-7; D is possibly TRBD1 (6 bases). This CDR3 contains 18 residues. Germline CDR1 and CDR2: MGHRA and YSYEKL. The ends were cut back, 1 base at V and 3 bases at J, with 22 bases in the middle. CDR3 amino acids: CASSQVLVWGQRNYEQYF. For the CDR3, the DNA is TGCGCCAGCAGCCAAGTCCTGGTCTGGGGGCAGAGGAACTACGAGCAGTACTTC.

The V gene is TRBV29-1, the J gene TRBJ2-5, with TRBD2 identical over 7 bases. J lost 2 bases, V lost 4 bases, and 10 bases had no gene match. Germline loops: CDR1 SQVTM, CDR2 ANQGSEA. The CDR3 runs to 15 residues. CDR3 in DNA: TGCAGCGTTGTACAGCTAGCGGAGCCACAAGAGACCCAGTACTTC. Amino acids: CSVVQLAEPQETQYF.

This clonotype came up a few times. The CDR3 DNA sequence: TGCAGTGCTAGAGATCCCGCGGGAGCTATGGATGAGCAGTTCTTC. Translated, it gives CSARDPAGAMDEQFF. V usage is TRBV20-1 and J usage is TRBJ2-1, with TRBD2 identical over 7 bases. Germline-derived CDR1 and CDR2 are DFQATT and SNEGSKA (reference sequence). V lost 0 bases and J lost 8; bases outside the gene matches: 10. The CDR3 covers 15 residues.

The chain employs TRBV7-8 and TRBJ2-1; 8 nucleotides align to TRBD1. V lost 7 bases and J lost 4; bases outside the gene matches: 9. The CDR3 runs 15 residues. Germline V CDR1 and CDR2: SGHVS, FQNEAQ. In DNA form, the CDR3 reads TGTGCCAGCACCTTTCCGGACAGGGATTACAATGAGCAGTTCTTC. Protein sequence: CASTFPDRDYNEQFF.

This clonotype was counted only a few times. The rearrangement joins TRBV7-9 to TRBJ2-5, with 8 bases fitting TRBD2. Germline V CDR1 and CDR2: SEHNR, FQNEAQ (reference sequence). The ends lost 1 base at V and 5 bases at J; junction bases unmatched: 6. The CDR3 extends over 15 amino acids. This CDR3 reads CASSLVLAGGETQYF. The DNA of the CDR3 is TGTGCCAGCAGCTTAGTTCTAGCGGGCGGCGAGACCCAGTACTTC. The full variable domain, with the rest looked up from reference TRBV7-9 and TRBJ2-5, is DTGVSQNPRHKITKRGQNVTFRCDPISEHNRLYWYRQTLGQGPEFLTYFQNEAQLEKSRLLSDRFSAERPKGSFSTLEIQRTEQGDSAMYLCASSLVLAGGETQYFGPGTRLLVL.

The CDR3 is CASSLGRGQAFF. The CDR3 DNA reads as TGTGCCAGCAGCTTGGGGAGGGGGCAAGCTTTCTTT. This sequence joins TRBV5-6 and TRBJ1-1; the match to TRBD1 covers 7 bases. V lost 0 bases and J lost 9; bases outside the gene matches: 2. The germline CDR1 and CDR2 sequences are SGHDT and YYEEEE. CDR3 length: 12 amino acids.

The sample holds one count of this clonotype. This chain connects TRBV4-1 to TRBJ2-7, with D tentatively TRBD1 or TRBD2 (5 bases each). V lost 0 bases and J lost 3, with 12 bases in between. The CDR3 loop spans 15 amino acids. Germline V lookup: CDR1 MGHRA, CDR2 YSYEKL. CDR3 amino acids: CASSQEGTVHYEQYF. CDR3 sequence (DNA): TGCGCCAGCAGCCAAGAGGGGACGGTCCACTACGAGCAGTACTTC.

This clonotype was counted a few times. The V and J genes are TRBV20-1 and TRBJ1-2; 9 positions match TRBD1. The junction had 13 bases not matched to a gene; V was cut back by 6 bases and J by 8 bases. The germline V gene encodes CDR1 DFQATT and CDR2 SNEGSKA (reference sequence). CDR3 size: 14 residues. The DNA for the CDR3 is TGCAGTGCCCCCGATTGGGGACAGGGTTACGGCTACACCTTC. This encodes CSAPDWGQGYGYTF.

The rearrangement uses TRBV5-6 and TRBJ1-5, with D possibly TRBD1 on 6 matching bases. CDR1 and CDR2 (germline): SGHDT, YYEEEE. Trimming cost V 4 bases and J 5 bases, with 13 bases left between them. The CDR3 runs to 14 residues. The CDR3 protein is CASSVSGGHQPQHF. The DNA of the CDR3 is TGTGCCAGCAGCGTGTCCGGGGGGCATCAGCCCCAGCATTTT.

The chain joins TRBV12-3 or TRBV12-4 to TRBJ2-7, with 7 nucleotides matching TRBD2. Germline trimming cut 5 bases from V and 3 bases from J; bases unmatched to any gene: 16. This CDR3 has 17 residues. CDR3: CASSTLLGGGVSYEQYF. CDR3 sequence (DNA): TGTGCCAGCAGTACACTCTTAGGTGGGGGGGTAAGCTACGAGCAGTACTTC.

This clonotype was seen once. J is TRBJ1-1 and V is TRBV10-3; 9 bases align to TRBD1. Germline CDR1 and CDR2: ENHRY and SYGVKD. V lost 8 bases to trimming and J lost 3 bases; unmatched junction nucleotides: 4. This CDR3 has 13 residues. DNA of the CDR3: TGTGCCATCGGGGACAGGGCCGACACTGAAGCTTTCTTT. It encodes CAIGDRADTEAFF.

As regards this clonotype: At one boundary the junction diverges from the germline segment, which might be a read error. The V and J genes are TRBV25-1 and TRBJ1-2; D uncertain. There are 15 residues in the CDR3. Per germline, CDR1 MGHDK and CDR2 SYGVNS. The CDR3 spells CVSSEFFTDRYGYTF. The CDR3 bases are TGTGTCAGCAGTGAATTCTTCACCGATCGATATGGCTACACCTTC.

DNA for the CDR3: TGCGCCAGCAGCCGCGAGCTAGCGGGCAGCTCCTACGAGCAGTACTTC. This encodes CASSRELAGSSYEQYF. This chain links TRBV4-3 with TRBJ2-7, with TRBD2 identical over 8 bases. The ends lost 4 bases at V and 0 bases at J; junction bases unmatched: 8. The CDR3 is 16 amino acids. CDR1 is LGHNA and CDR2 is YSLEER in the germline V gene.